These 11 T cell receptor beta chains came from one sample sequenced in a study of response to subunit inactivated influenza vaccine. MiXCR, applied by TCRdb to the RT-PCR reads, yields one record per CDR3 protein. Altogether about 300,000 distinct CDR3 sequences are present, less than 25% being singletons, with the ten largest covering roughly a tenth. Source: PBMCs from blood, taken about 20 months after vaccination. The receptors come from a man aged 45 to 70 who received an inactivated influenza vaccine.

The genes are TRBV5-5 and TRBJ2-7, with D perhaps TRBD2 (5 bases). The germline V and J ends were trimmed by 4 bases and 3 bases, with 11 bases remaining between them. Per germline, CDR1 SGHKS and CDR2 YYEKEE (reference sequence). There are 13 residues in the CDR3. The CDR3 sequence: CASSAGRGYEQYF. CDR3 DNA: TGTGCCAGCAGCGCTGGACGGGGCTACGAGCAGTACTTC.

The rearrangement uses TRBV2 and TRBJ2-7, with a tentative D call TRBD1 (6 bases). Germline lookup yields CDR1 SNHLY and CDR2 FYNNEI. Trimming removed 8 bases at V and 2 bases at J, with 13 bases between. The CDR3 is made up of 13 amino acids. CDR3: CASRMRGTYEQYF. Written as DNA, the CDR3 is TGTGCCAGCCGGATGAGGGGGACCTACGAGCAGTACTTC.

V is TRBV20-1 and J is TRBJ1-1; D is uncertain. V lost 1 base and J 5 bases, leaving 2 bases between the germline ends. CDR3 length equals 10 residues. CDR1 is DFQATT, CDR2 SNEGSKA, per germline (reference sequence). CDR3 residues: CSARGTEAFF. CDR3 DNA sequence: TGCAGTGCTAGAGGTACTGAAGCTTTCTTT.

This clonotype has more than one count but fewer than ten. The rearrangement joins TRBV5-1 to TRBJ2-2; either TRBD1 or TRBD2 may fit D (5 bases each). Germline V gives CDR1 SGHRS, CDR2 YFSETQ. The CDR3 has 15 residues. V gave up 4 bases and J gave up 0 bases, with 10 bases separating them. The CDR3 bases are TGCGCCAGCAGCCGTGGGACGCCGAACACCGGGGAGCTGTTTTTT. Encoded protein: CASSRGTPNTGELFF.

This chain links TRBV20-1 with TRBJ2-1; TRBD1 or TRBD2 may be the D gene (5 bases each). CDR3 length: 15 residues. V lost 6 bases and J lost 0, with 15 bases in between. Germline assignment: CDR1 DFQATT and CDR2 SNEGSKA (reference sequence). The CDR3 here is CSAERYGASYNEQFF. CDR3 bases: TGCAGTGCGGAAAGGTACGGGGCCTCCTACAATGAGCAGTTCTTC.

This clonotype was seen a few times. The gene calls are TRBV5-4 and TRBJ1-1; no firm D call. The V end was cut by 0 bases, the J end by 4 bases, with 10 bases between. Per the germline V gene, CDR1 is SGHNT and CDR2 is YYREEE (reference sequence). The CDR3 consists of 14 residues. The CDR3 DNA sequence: TGTGCCAGCAGCTTGGACAGCGTAATCACTGAAGCTTTCTTT. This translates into CASSLDSVITEAFF.

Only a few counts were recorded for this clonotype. The CDR3: CASSWTGTQYF. The CDR3 DNA is TGTGCCAGCAGCTGGACCGGGACCCAGTACTTC. The genes are TRBV7-8 and TRBJ2-5; D not certain. Per germline, CDR1 SGHVS and CDR2 FQNEAQ. The CDR3 consists of 11 residues. V was shortened by 4 bases and J by 7 bases, with 7 bases between the two germline ends.

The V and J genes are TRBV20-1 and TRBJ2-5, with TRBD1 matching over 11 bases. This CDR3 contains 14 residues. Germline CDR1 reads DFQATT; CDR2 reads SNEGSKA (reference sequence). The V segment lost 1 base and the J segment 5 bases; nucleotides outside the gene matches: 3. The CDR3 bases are TGCAGTGCTAGAGGGACAGGGGGCGTGGAGACCCAGTACTTC. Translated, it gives CSARGTGGVETQYF.

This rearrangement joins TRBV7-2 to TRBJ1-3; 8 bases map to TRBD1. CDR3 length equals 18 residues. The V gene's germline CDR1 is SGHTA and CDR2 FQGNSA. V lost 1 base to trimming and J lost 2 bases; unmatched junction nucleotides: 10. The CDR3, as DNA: TGTGCCAGCAGCTTAGGCCCTAACAGGGGGGGGGCTGGAAACACCATATATTTT. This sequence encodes CASSLGPNRGGAGNTIYF.

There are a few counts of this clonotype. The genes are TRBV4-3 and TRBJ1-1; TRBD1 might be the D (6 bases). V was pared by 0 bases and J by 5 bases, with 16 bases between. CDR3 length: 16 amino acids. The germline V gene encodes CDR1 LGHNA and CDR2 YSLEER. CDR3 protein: CASSQDLWGGNTEAFF. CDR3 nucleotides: TGCGCCAGCAGCCAAGATCTATGGGGGGGCAATACTGAAGCTTTCTTT.

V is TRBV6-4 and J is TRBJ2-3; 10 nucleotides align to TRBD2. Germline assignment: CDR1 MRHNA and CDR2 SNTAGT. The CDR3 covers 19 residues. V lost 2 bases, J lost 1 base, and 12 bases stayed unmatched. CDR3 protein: CASSDDSQAGGPGTDTQYF. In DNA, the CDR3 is TGTGCCAGCAGTGACGATTCCCAAGCGGGGGGGCCGGGCACAGATACGCAGTATTTT.